The 10 T cell receptor beta chains below all came from one sample that was sequenced in a study of T cells in Graves' hyperthyroidism and ophthalmopathy. Template material for amplifying TCR beta CDR3 regions consisted of RNA transcripts. Using the HTBI primer set, a first-round RT-PCR was run on the TCR CDR3. Via MiXCR, TCRdb re-called the multiplex PCR reads, giving one row per CDR3 protein. The sample holds 550,000 to 700,000 distinct CDR3 sequences, around 46% seen once. The specimen sequenced was peripheral blood or thyroid tissue (not recorded which). Every receptor here comes from an adult woman with Graves' disease, either hyperthyroidism or ophthalmopathy (not recorded which).

This clonotype was found many times. This chain links TRBV5-1 with TRBJ1-2; D is uncertain. This CDR3 region has 12 residues. CDR1 is SGHRS and CDR2 is YFSETQ in the germline V gene. V dropped 1 base and J dropped 9 bases, with 10 bases sitting between them. This chain's CDR3 is CASSLSAASYTF. The CDR3 nucleotides read TGCGCCAGCAGCTTGTCGGCTGCTAGCTACACCTTC.

The sample holds a few counts of this clonotype. With a much larger clone just one base away, this may be a read error. This chain uses TRBV12-3 or TRBV12-4 with TRBJ2-7; no definite D call. The length of the CDR3 is 15 residues. In nucleotides, the CDR3 is TGTGCCAGCAGCTTAGGACCGGTTAACTCCTACGAGCAGTGCTTC. It specifies CASSLGPVNSYEQCF.

In this sample, this clonotype turned up once. The chain employs TRBV7-9 and TRBJ2-5; D ambiguous. The CDR3 contains 15 residues. The germline V and J ends were trimmed by 4 bases and 3 bases, with 15 bases remaining between them. CDR1 and CDR2 (germline): SEHNR, FQNEAQ (reference sequence). The CDR3 protein is CASSSALLRKETQYF. The CDR3 DNA reads TGTGCCAGCAGCTCAGCGCTACTGAGGAAAGAGACCCAGTACTTC.

This clonotype was seen at least ten times. The J gene is TRBJ1-2, the V gene TRBV12-3 or TRBV12-4; D gene unclear. Trimming took off 9 bases at V and 4 bases at J, with 6 bases between the two ends. CDR3 size: 10 residues. The CDR3 loop reads CARLGYGYTF. The CDR3 coding sequence is TGTGCCAGGCTAGGCTATGGCTACACCTTC.

This clonotype has at least ten counts. The chain has TRBV7-2 and TRBJ2-7, with 7 bases identical to TRBD1. CDR1 is SGHTA and CDR2 is FQGNSA in the germline V gene. This CDR3 spans 14 amino acids. Unmatched junction bases numbered 4, after V lost 5 bases and J lost 0 bases. The CDR3 sequence is CASSLRTGSYEQYF. The CDR3 bases are TGTGCCAGCAGCCTCCGGACAGGCTCCTACGAGCAGTACTTC.

The V and J genes are TRBV7-6 and TRBJ2-1; D not resolved. Germline CDR1 reads SGHVS; CDR2 reads FNYEAQ. V was pared by 1 base and J by 6 bases, with 7 bases between. This CDR3 has 13 residues. Here the CDR3 reads CASSLGAVNEQFF. The DNA of the CDR3 is TGTGCCAGCAGCTTAGGGGCGGTCAATGAGCAGTTCTTC. Drawing the rest from reference TRBV7-6 and TRBJ2-1, the complete variable domain is GAGVSQSPRYKVTKRGQDVALRCDPISGHVSLYWYRQALGQGPEFLTYFNYEAQQDKSGLPNDRFSAERPEGSISTLTIQRTEQRDSAMYRCASSLGAVNEQFFGPGTRLTVL.

This clonotype came up many times. The rearrangement uses TRBV7-9 and TRBJ1-5, with TRBD1 matching over 7 bases. The CDR3 runs to 14 residues. CDR1 SEHNR and CDR2 FQNEAQ come from the germline V gene (reference sequence). Trimming at V came to 5 bases and at J to 4 bases, leaving 5 bases not matched to a gene. This CDR3 is CASSEQGINQPQHF. CDR3 sequence (DNA): TGTGCCAGCAGCGAACAGGGGATTAATCAGCCCCAGCATTTT.

In this sample, this clonotype turned up many times. The chain carries TRBV20-1 and TRBJ1-5; 8 bases are shared with TRBD1. The CDR3 sequence is 16 residues long. CDR1 is DFQATT, CDR2 SNEGSKA, per germline (reference sequence). The J segment lost 9 bases and the V segment lost 0 bases, leaving 13 bases of the junction unmatched. CDR3 nucleotide sequence: TGCAGTGCTAGAGACCCGGCAGGGGGCAGGAGAGCGCCCCAGCATTTT. Translation: CSARDPAGGRRAPQHF.

This clonotype was recorded many times. The chain joins TRBV4-2 to TRBJ1-3; D is unresolved. The CDR3 spans 17 residues. CDR1 and CDR2 (germline): LGHNA, YNFKEQ. Between the trimmed V and J ends, which lost 4 bases and 0 bases, there was a span of 16 bases. This CDR3 is CASSLREWGPSGNTIYF. The CDR3 region has the DNA TGTGCCAGCAGCCTAAGGGAGTGGGGTCCCTCTGGAAACACCATATATTTT.

This clonotype was recorded a few times. The rearrangement links TRBV28 to TRBJ2-7; D not resolved. V lost 6 bases and J lost 3, with 12 bases in between. CDR3 size: 13 residues. Germline CDR1 MDHEN, CDR2 SYDVKM. DNA for the CDR3: TGTGCCAGCAGATCCTCCTGGGACTACGAGCAGTACTTC. The encoded protein is CASRSSWDYEQYF.